These 25 T cell receptor beta chains originate from one sample sequenced in a study of shared clonotypes between healthy human individuals. Using immunoSEQ multiplex PCR, the repertoire was profiled, and TCRdb retains in-frame clones only, with some absent. The sample gives around 2.5 million clones, roughly 93% of which show up once; 0.35% to 0.45% is in the top ten. What was sequenced was naive CD4+ T cells from PBMCs. Subset meaning: CD45RA+ positively selected. All receptors come from a man between 18 and 35 years old in good health. Some clones in this sample may be carry-over from other donors' samples.

This clone is a singleton in its sample. J is TRBJ2-3 and V is TRBV5-1, with D perhaps TRBD1 or TRBD2 (5 bases each). The germline gives CDR1 SGHRS, CDR2 YFSETQ. There are 14 residues in the CDR3. The V end was cut by 1 base, the J end by 3 bases, with 9 bases between. The CDR3 sequence: CASSLSGQTDTQYF. As DNA, the CDR3 is TGCGCCAGCAGCTTGTCGGGGCAAACAGATACGCAGTATTTT.

The chain combines TRBV29-1 with TRBJ2-5; a possible D gene is TRBD2 (6 bases). Germline CDR1 is SQVTM and CDR2 is ANQGSEA. The CDR3 has 17 amino acids. Trimming took off 4 bases at V and 5 bases at J, with 26 bases between the two ends. For the CDR3, the DNA is TGCAGCGTTGGGGGGATTCCGACTAGGAGTGTGGTGGAGACCCAGTACTTC. It specifies CSVGGIPTRSVVETQYF.

The chain has TRBV7-2 and TRBJ2-3; no clear D. This CDR3 has 16 residues. Germline-derived CDR1 and CDR2 are SGHTA and FQGNSA. Trimming stripped 0 bases from V and 0 bases from J, with 10 bases between. DNA for the CDR3: TGTGCCAGCAGCTTAGCGCGTTGGGCTAGCACAGATACGCAGTATTTT. It yields the protein CASSLARWASTDTQYF.

This rearrangement joins TRBV27 to TRBJ1-2; 8 nucleotides agree with TRBD1. Germline CDR1 MNHEY, CDR2 SMNVEV (reference sequence). The CDR3 length is 16 residues. Trimming took 5 bases from V and 4 from J; bases not matched to a gene: 12. CDR3 nucleotides: TGTGCCAGCAGTCAACTCCAGGGACAGGTGGCCTATGGCTACACCTTC. Translation: CASSQLQGQVAYGYTF.

V is TRBV7-3 and J is TRBJ2-1; the D gene is possibly TRBD1 (6 bases). V shed 4 bases and J shed 9 bases, with 19 bases lying between them. Germline-derived CDR1 and CDR2 are SGHTA and FQGTGA. The CDR3 consists of 15 residues. This chain's CDR3 is CASSSNNRALGEQFF. The CDR3, as DNA: TGTGCCAGCAGCTCCAATAACAGGGCTTTGGGTGAGCAGTTCTTC.

This chain links TRBV11-2 with TRBJ2-2, with D perhaps TRBD2 (6 bases). The CDR3 is 18 amino acids. Germline CDR1 and CDR2: SGHAT and FQNNGV. The V end lost 5 bases, the J end lost 7 bases, and 26 bases lay between the germline ends. The CDR3 reads CASSPRDLTGRRIGELFF. The CDR3 bases are TGTGCCAGCAGCCCCCGGGACTTAACGGGGAGGAGGATCGGGGAGCTGTTTTTT.

The CDR3 here is CASSQVFGGRTDTQYF. The CDR3, as DNA: TGTGCCAGCAGCCAAGTTTTCGGCGGGAGAACAGATACGCAGTATTTT. The chain recombines TRBV14 with TRBJ2-3, with TRBD2 matching 7 bases. Germline assignment: CDR1 SGHDN and CDR2 FVKESK. The V and J ends lost 1 base and 3 bases, in that order; junction bases with no gene match: 7. This CDR3 contains 16 residues. The variable domain in full, completed from reference TRBV14 and TRBJ2-3, reads EAGVTQFPSHSVIEKGQTVTLRCDPISGHDNLYWYRRVMGKEIKFLLHFVKESKQDESGMPNNRFLAERTGGTYSTLKVQPAELEDSGVYFCASSQVFGGRTDTQYFGPGTRLTVL.

This chain uses TRBV14 with TRBJ2-3; no clear D gene. The length of the CDR3 is 15 residues. In germline, CDR1 is SGHDN, CDR2 FVKESK. Trimming shortened V by 2 bases and J by 1 base, and 10 bases separated the two germline ends. CDR3: CASSQTFLRTDTQYF. CDR3 coding DNA: TGTGCCAGCAGCCAAACCTTCCTTCGCACAGATACGCAGTATTTT. The full variable domain, with the rest looked up from reference TRBV14 and TRBJ2-3, is EAGVTQFPSHSVIEKGQTVTLRCDPISGHDNLYWYRRVMGKEIKFLLHFVKESKQDESGMPNNRFLAERTGGTYSTLKVQPAELEDSGVYFCASSQTFLRTDTQYFGPGTRLTVL.

This chain uses TRBV28 with TRBJ2-1; D is undetermined. V was pared by 2 bases and J by 7 bases, with 12 bases between. Per germline, CDR1 MDHEN and CDR2 SYDVKM. The CDR3 is made up of 14 amino acids. CDR3 DNA sequence: TGTGCCAGCAGTTTAACAACATACAGTAATGAGCAGTTCTTC. The encoded protein is CASSLTTYSNEQFF.

This chain links TRBV5-8 with TRBJ2-1, with TRBD2 matching over 11 bases. The ends lost 3 bases at V and 6 bases at J; junction bases unmatched: 2. The CDR3 consists of 14 residues. Germline V gene data show CDR1 as SGHTS and CDR2 as YDEGEE. The CDR3 is CASSWGLAANEQFF. CDR3 DNA sequence: TGTGCCAGCAGCTGGGGACTAGCGGCCAATGAGCAGTTCTTC.

This chain links TRBV11-2 with TRBJ2-1; TRBD2 is a possible D gene (5 bases). Trimming left V 8 bases short and J 10 bases short, with 15 bases between. The germline CDR1 and CDR2 sequences are SGHAT and FQNNGV. The CDR3 totals 12 residues. The CDR3 nucleotides read TGTGCCAGCGATCGGCTAGCAGGCGAGCAGTTCTTC. The encoded protein is CASDRLAGEQFF.

V gene TRBV28 combines with J gene TRBJ2-7; TRBD2 matches 10 bases. The CDR3 totals 15 residues. The germline V gene encodes CDR1 MDHEN and CDR2 SYDVKM. After removal of 2 bases from V and 7 bases from J, the junction contained 8 bases not matched to a gene. The DNA of the CDR3 is TGTGCCAGCAGTTTACCCAGCGGGAGGGCCTTTGAGCAGTACTTC. Translated, it gives CASSLPSGRAFEQYF.

The V call is TRBV6-1, the J call TRBJ1-1, with 9 nucleotides matching TRBD1. The CDR3 is made up of 14 amino acids. Germline assignment: CDR1 MNHNS and CDR2 SASEGT. V lost 6 bases and J lost 2; bases outside the gene matches: 4. CDR3 loop: CASRDRGGNTEAFF. CDR3 in DNA: TGTGCCAGCAGGGACAGGGGCGGAAACACTGAAGCTTTCTTT.

The chain combines TRBV5-1 with TRBJ1-2; the match to TRBD1 covers 9 bases. Per the germline V gene, CDR1 is SGHRS and CDR2 is YFSETQ. Losses at the gene ends were 0 bases for V and 7 bases for J; bases not matched to a gene: 1. The CDR3 runs 13 residues. The CDR3 loop reads CASSLDRGPGYTF. The CDR3 bases are TGCGCCAGCAGCTTGGACAGGGGGCCTGGCTACACCTTC.

The chain links TRBV9 to TRBJ2-3; D is undetermined. V lost 2 bases, J lost 5 bases, and 15 bases lay in between. The CDR3 totals 15 residues. Germline V gives CDR1 SGDLS, CDR2 YYNGEE. CDR3 amino acids: CASSVTTSPGDTQYF. CDR3 DNA sequence: TGTGCCAGCAGCGTGACAACCTCTCCCGGAGATACGCAGTATTTT.

The rearrangement uses TRBV28 and TRBJ2-6; the D gene is possibly TRBD1 (5 bases). V was cut by 3 bases and J by 7 bases, with 16 bases left in between. Germline V CDR1 and CDR2: MDHEN, SYDVKM. CDR3 length: 16 amino acids. CDR3 region: CASSFFRVIDANVLTF. The CDR3 DNA sequence: TGTGCCAGCAGTTTTTTCAGGGTCATCGACGCCAACGTCCTGACTTTC. The full variable domain, in which reference TRBV28 and TRBJ2-6 provide the parts outside the CDR3, is DVKVTQSSRYLVKRTGEKVFLECVQDMDHENMFWYRQDPGLGLRLIYFSYDVKMKEKGDIPEGYSVSREKKERFSLILESASTNQTSMYLCASSFFRVIDANVLTFGAGSRLTVL.

This clone was found once. V is TRBV6-1 and J is TRBJ1-2; the D gene is possibly TRBD1 (6 bases). The CDR3 totals 13 residues. The germline gives CDR1 MNHNS, CDR2 SASEGT. Trimming pared 4 bases from V and 6 bases from J, leaving 12 bases between. CDR3 amino acids: CASSARGWDGYTF. For the CDR3, the DNA is TGTGCCAGCAGTGCCAGGGGCTGGGATGGCTACACCTTC.

This rearrangement joins TRBV28 to TRBJ2-7, with TRBD2 matching over 12 bases. With 7 bases clipped from V and 2 bases from J, the junction kept 6 bases outside the gene matches. The germline CDR1 and CDR2 sequences are MDHEN and SYDVKM. CDR3 length: 15 amino acids. The CDR3 DNA reads TGTGCCAGCATCGGCGGACTAGCGGGAACCTACGAGCAGTACTTC. Its protein product is CASIGGLAGTYEQYF.

The chain carries TRBV5-8 and TRBJ1-5; D is ambiguous. The CDR3 spans 11 residues. Germline lookup yields CDR1 SGHTS and CDR2 YDEGEE. V lost 5 bases and J 10 bases, leaving 10 bases between the germline ends. In DNA form, the CDR3 reads TGTGCCAGCAGAAACACAGCACCCCAGCATTTT. Translation: CASRNTAPQHF.

This clone was counted a few times. The chain employs TRBV19 and TRBJ1-2, with a weak D call TRBD1 (6 bases). In germline, CDR1 is LNHDA, CDR2 SQIVND (reference sequence). This CDR3 is built from 15 residues. V shed 6 bases and J shed 4 bases, with 18 bases lying between them. CDR3: CASSPTDRLFYGYTF. CDR3 coding DNA: TGTGCCAGTAGCCCTACCGACAGGCTCTTCTATGGCTACACCTTC.

V and J are TRBV5-6 and TRBJ1-2, with TRBD1 as a possible D gene (5 bases). V was cut by 0 bases and J by 7 bases, with 13 bases left in between. The CDR3 spans 14 residues. CDR1 and CDR2 (germline): SGHDT, YYEEEE. The CDR3 region has the DNA TGTGCCAGCAGCTTGGATCTGGGGGGAGGTGGCTACACCTTC. As protein: CASSLDLGGGGYTF.

This chain connects TRBV11-2 to TRBJ2-7, with 12 bases that match TRBD1. Per the germline V gene, CDR1 is SGHAT and CDR2 is FQNNGV. With 3 bases clipped from V and 7 bases from J, the junction kept 10 bases outside the gene matches. This CDR3 comprises 16 residues. CDR3 coding DNA: TGTGCCAGCAGCTTGGGGAGCGGGACAGGGGGCCGAGAGCAGTACTTC. Amino acid sequence: CASSLGSGTGGREQYF. The full variable domain, completed using reference TRBV11-2 and TRBJ2-7, is EAGVAQSPRYKIIEKRQSVAFWCNPISGHATLYWYQQILGQGPKLLIQFQNNGVVDDSQLPKDRFSAERLKGVDSTLKIQPAKLEDSAVYLCASSLGSGTGGREQYFGPGTRLTVT.

The CDR3 region is CASGPLGGSGSTDTQYF. CDR3 nucleotides: TGTGCCAGCGGACCCCTGGGGGGAAGCGGAAGCACAGATACGCAGTATTTT. This sequence joins TRBV21-1 and TRBJ2-3; TRBD2, the D gene given by the table, was not confirmed from the DNA. TRBV21-1 is classified as a pseudogene. CDR3 size: 17 residues.

This clone came up a few times. This rearrangement joins TRBV19 to TRBJ2-1; D might be TRBD2 (6 bases). This CDR3 comprises 13 residues. V lost 3 bases and J lost 9, with 12 bases in between. Germline lookup yields CDR1 LNHDA and CDR2 SQIVND (reference sequence). As DNA, the CDR3 is TGTGCCAGTAGTATTTTTAGAGCGGGTGAGCAGTTCTTC. This codes for CASSIFRAGEQFF.

CDR3 nucleotide sequence: TGTGCCAGTGCAGGGAGCTCTGGAAACACCATATATTTT. Translated: CASAGSSGNTIYF. This chain joins TRBV28 and TRBJ1-3; weak D call: TRBD1 (5 bases). With 9 bases removed from V and 0 bases from J, the gap between germline ends came to 9 bases. The CDR3 consists of 13 residues. The germline CDR1 and CDR2 sequences are MDHEN and SYDVKM.